Each of the 29 T cell receptor beta chains below was sequenced from the same sample in a study of regulatory T cells in long-lasting Graves disease. Both iRepertoire HTBI primers and Arm-PCR of CDR3 regions were used to build the TCR beta libraries. TCRdb independently ran MiXCR on the multiplex PCR reads; one entry per CDR3 protein. The sample holds around 340,000 distinct CDR3 sequences; around 20% are singletons and the top ten take 25% to 30%. This sample's time point: persistent/refractory GD, antithyroid drugs over 5 years with positive TRAb. The TCR library was made from RNA extracted from PBMCs. Sample: peripheral blood mononuclear cells (PBMCs), taken when the disease was refractory, from a patient treated with antithyroid drugs. Every receptor here comes from a female donor with Graves disease.

At least ten counts were recorded for this clonotype. The chain is built from TRBV28 and TRBJ1-1; no firm D call. Trimming left V 3 bases short and J 4 bases short, with 12 bases between. From germline, CDR1 is MDHEN and CDR2 SYDVKM. The CDR3 runs 14 residues. CDR3 in DNA: TGTGCCAGCAGTTTGTCGCAGATGAGCACTGAAGCTTTCTTT. It yields the protein CASSLSQMSTEAFF.

This clonotype was seen ten or more times. V gene TRBV30 combines with J gene TRBJ1-4, with a possible D match to TRBD1 (5 bases). The V end lost 1 base, the J end lost 8 bases, and 11 bases lay between the germline ends. The CDR3 is 13 residues long. Germline V gene lookup returns CDR1 GTSNPN and CDR2 SVGIG (reference sequence). Written as DNA, the CDR3 is TGTGCCTGGAGTGCGACAGTCCGCGAAAAACTGTTTTTT. This sequence encodes CAWSATVREKLFF.

This clonotype was detected many times. CDR3 loop: CASSLRLVIGDNYEQYF. The CDR3, as DNA: TGTGCCAGCAGCTTACGGCTCGTGATTGGGGACAACTACGAGCAGTACTTC. The chain carries TRBV11-2 and TRBJ2-7; TRBD1 is a possible D gene (6 bases). The CDR3 contains 17 residues. The germline V and J ends were trimmed by 2 bases and 3 bases, with 20 bases remaining between them. Per germline, CDR1 SGHAT and CDR2 FQNNGV.

This clonotype was detected ten times or more. The chain is built from TRBV18 and TRBJ2-4, with a tentative D call TRBD1 (5 bases). Germline CDR1 is KGHSH and CDR2 is LQKENI. The ends were cut back, 2 bases at V and 1 base at J, with 12 bases in the middle. CDR3 length: 16 residues. In DNA, the CDR3 is TGTGCCAGCTCACCAGGGGCGGCCTGGGCCAAAAACATTCAGTACTTC. Translating gives CASSPGAAWAKNIQYF.

The chain has TRBV6-1 and TRBJ2-5; 8 bases map to TRBD1. The CDR3 loop spans 15 amino acids. CDR1 and CDR2 (germline): MNHNS, SASEGT. V shed 10 bases, J shed 5 bases, and the junction held 15 bases outside the gene matches. CDR3 sequence (DNA): TGTGCCATCTCGATTGGGGGGACAGGCGGGGAGACCCAGTACTTC. The encoded protein is CAISIGGTGGETQYF.

This clonotype was recorded many times. The rearrangement links TRBV3-1 to TRBJ1-2; D uncertain. The CDR3 sequence is 12 residues long. Germline V gene data show CDR1 as LGHDT and CDR2 as YNNKEL (reference sequence). Trimming took off 6 bases at V and 4 bases at J, with 9 bases between the two ends. The CDR3 coding sequence is TGTGCCAGCAGTCAGGATGGCTATGGCTACACCTTC. Translating it yields CASSQDGYGYTF.

This clonotype appeared once. Given a much more abundant clone one base away, this may be a read error. The chain recombines TRBV12-3 or TRBV12-4 with TRBJ1-5, with D possibly TRBD1 on 6 matching bases. The CDR3 has 15 residues. Trimming stripped 6 bases from V and 3 bases from J, with 15 bases between. The CDR3 protein is CASRVGGGTNQPQHF. In DNA, the CDR3 is TGTGCCAGCAGGGTGGGGGGCGGGACCAATCAGCCCCAGCATTTT.

Only one count was recorded for this clonotype. The chain carries TRBV11-2 and TRBJ1-2; the D is unclear. CDR1 is SGHAT and CDR2 is FQNNGV in the germline V gene. Trimming cost V 3 bases and J 8 bases, with 10 bases left between them. The CDR3 totals 12 residues. The CDR3 coding sequence is TGTGCCAGCAGCTTTAGCCAGAACGGCTACACCTTC. It yields the protein CASSFSQNGYTF.

The table lists this clonotype with a few counts. The chain carries TRBV7-3 and TRBJ1-6, with D maybe TRBD1 (5 bases). Trimming took off 0 bases at V and 7 bases at J, with 16 bases between the two ends. The germline gives CDR1 SGHTA, CDR2 FQGTGA. The CDR3 consists of 17 residues. CDR3 DNA: TGTGCCAGCAGCTTAACCGGGACCCCCGGAGGGAATTCACCCCTCCACTTT. Protein sequence: CASSLTGTPGGNSPLHF.

The genes are TRBV11-1 and TRBJ2-1; TRBD1 matches at 8 bases. Looked up from germline, CDR1 is SGHAT and CDR2 is FQDESV (reference sequence). The J segment lost 9 bases and the V segment lost 1 base, leaving 8 bases of the junction unmatched. The CDR3 spans 15 residues. The CDR3: CASSLVRGLYGEQFF. For the CDR3, the DNA is TGTGCCAGCAGCTTAGTCAGGGGGCTGTACGGTGAGCAGTTCTTC. The whole variable domain, remainder taken from reference TRBV11-1 and TRBJ2-1, is EAEVAQSPRYKITEKSQAVAFWCDPISGHATLYWYRQILGQGPELLVQFQDESVVDDSQLPKDRFSAERLKGVDSTLKIQPAELGDSAMYLCASSLVRGLYGEQFFGPGTRLTVL.

This clonotype has a handful of counts. The chain is built from TRBV5-5 and TRBJ1-5; D gene ambiguous. The CDR3 runs 17 residues. Trimming left V 2 bases short and J 2 bases short, with 17 bases between. Germline values: CDR1 SGHKS, CDR2 YYEKEE (reference sequence). The CDR3 sequence is CASSFFPLSAGNQPQHF. In nucleotides, the CDR3 is TGTGCCAGCAGCTTTTTCCCCCTTTCTGCCGGCAATCAGCCCCAGCATTTT.

This rearrangement joins TRBV5-1 to TRBJ2-2; D gene uncertain. The CDR3 is made up of 15 amino acids. The V end was cut by 0 bases, the J end by 5 bases, with 11 bases between. The germline CDR1 and CDR2 sequences are SGHRS and YFSETQ. The CDR3 DNA reads as TGCGCCAGCAGCTTGGAAGGTGTAAGGACCGGGGAGCTGTTTTTT. Residues: CASSLEGVRTGELFF.

This clonotype has just one count. CDR3 amino acids: CSAREGTTSGGANEQFF. The CDR3 DNA is TGCAGTGCTAGAGAGGGAACGACTAGCGGGGGGGCCAATGAGCAGTTCTTC. The chain carries TRBV20-1 and TRBJ2-1; 14 nucleotides match TRBD2. CDR1 and CDR2 from the germline V gene are DFQATT and SNEGSKA (reference sequence). The ends lost 0 bases at V and 6 bases at J; junction bases unmatched: 7. The CDR3 is 17 residues long.

This clonotype occurred a few times. This rearrangement joins TRBV6-5 to TRBJ1-5; no reliable D call. The CDR3 totals 15 residues. CDR1 is MNHEY and CDR2 is SVGAGI in the germline V gene. V dropped 2 bases and J dropped 3 bases, with 11 bases sitting between them. In DNA, the CDR3 is TGTGCCAGCAGTTACGAACAGTTTCCCAATCAGCCCCAGCATTTT. This codes for CASSYEQFPNQPQHF.

This clonotype was detected many times. The rearrangement joins TRBV2 to TRBJ2-2; the match to TRBD2 covers 14 bases. CDR3 size: 19 residues. Trimming took 4 bases from V and 0 from J; bases not matched to a gene: 7. CDR1 is SNHLY and CDR2 is FYNNEI in the germline V gene. In DNA form, the CDR3 reads TGTGCCAGCAGTGGGACTAGCGGGAGGATGCGGTCGAACACCGGGGAGCTGTTTTTT. Residues: CASSGTSGRMRSNTGELFF. Full variable domain (outside the CDR3, taken from reference TRBV2 and TRBJ2-2): EPEVTQTPSHQVTQMGQEVILRCVPISNHLYFYWYRQILGQKVEFLVSFYNNEISEKSEIFDDQFSVERPDGSNFTLKIRSTKLEDSAMYFCASSGTSGRMRSNTGELFFGEGSRLTVL.

Turning to this clonotype: A much more abundant neighbour one base away suggests this may be a read error. This sequence joins TRBV6-5 and TRBJ1-4; D gene ambiguous. Germline V gene lookup returns CDR1 MNHEY and CDR2 SVGAGI. CDR3 length: 13 residues. The CDR3 reads CASSYTTNEKLLF. DNA for the CDR3: TGTGCCAGCAGTTACACAACTAATGAAAAACTGCTTTTT.

This clonotype showed up just a few times. The rearrangement links TRBV5-8 to TRBJ2-7; no clear D gene. V lost 8 bases to trimming and J lost 0 bases, with 9 bases between them. Germline V CDR1 and CDR2: SGHTS, YDEGEE. CDR3 length: 12 amino acids. DNA of the CDR3: TGTGCCAGTCGCGGACGCTCCTACGAGCAGTACTTC. It translates to CASRGRSYEQYF.

The rearrangement joins TRBV12-3 or TRBV12-4 to TRBJ2-1; D call uncertain. The CDR3 loop spans 16 amino acids. Deletions cut 0 bases from V and 1 base from J, with 10 bases between. CDR3: CASSLARRLSYNEQFF. The CDR3 DNA sequence: TGTGCCAGCAGTTTAGCGCGGCGACTGTCCTACAATGAGCAGTTCTTC.

This clonotype was picked up many times. The V and J genes are TRBV28 and TRBJ2-7; D may be TRBD1 (5 bases). The CDR3 extends over 15 amino acids. Between the trimmed V and J ends, which lost 2 bases and 3 bases, there was a span of 14 bases. Germline V gene data show CDR1 as MDHEN and CDR2 as SYDVKM. CDR3 region: CASSLGPLTGYEQYF. CDR3 bases: TGTGCCAGCAGTTTAGGGCCCCTCACAGGCTACGAGCAGTACTTC.

The sample holds many counts of this clonotype. V and J are TRBV2 and TRBJ1-6; the D is unclear. V lost 1 base to trimming and J lost 2 bases, with 6 bases between them. Germline V lookup: CDR1 SNHLY, CDR2 FYNNEI. The CDR3 sequence is 15 residues long. In DNA, the CDR3 is TGTGCCAGCAGTGAAGGGGCCACCTATAATTCACCCCTCCACTTT. It is translated as CASSEGATYNSPLHF.

Of note for this clonotype: This sequence may be a read error, since a much larger clone differs from it by one base. The J gene is TRBJ1-1, the V gene TRBV2; 7 bases align to TRBD1. The CDR3 has 14 amino acids. Germline V gives CDR1 SNHLY, CDR2 FYNNEI. The CDR3 nucleotides read TGTACCAGCAGCATACGGGACAGTGGCACTGAAGCTTTCTTT. Its translation is CTSSIRDSGTEAFF.

V is TRBV10-3 and J is TRBJ1-5, with 7 nucleotides matching TRBD1. This CDR3 has 14 amino acids. The germline V gene encodes CDR1 ENHRY and CDR2 SYGVKD. With V trimmed by 6 bases and J by 6 bases, 8 bases remained unmatched. In nucleotides, the CDR3 is TGTGCCATCAGCCCTCAGGGGGGGGTTCAGCCCCAGCATTTT. Protein: CAISPQGGVQPQHF.

This clonotype was observed many times. At one end the junction does not follow the germline gene, possibly because of a read error. In nucleotides, the CDR3 is TGTGCCAGCAGCTTAGGGCCCTATGGCTACACCTTC. Its protein product is CASSLGPYGYTF. This chain links TRBV12-3 or TRBV12-4 with TRBJ1-2, with D unresolved. The CDR3 consists of 12 residues.

The chain employs TRBV28 and TRBJ2-1, with D possibly matching TRBD1 (5 bases). Germline-derived CDR1 and CDR2 are MDHEN and SYDVKM. The CDR3 is 14 residues long. V was pared by 4 bases and J by 5 bases, with 12 bases between. As DNA, the CDR3 is TGTGCCAGCAGTTACTCAGGGCTCGACAATGAGCAGTTCTTC. Its translation is CASSYSGLDNEQFF.

V is TRBV4-1 and J is TRBJ1-1; no clear D gene. The CDR3 loop spans 14 amino acids. V dropped 5 bases and J dropped 0 bases, with 10 bases sitting between them. Germline values: CDR1 MGHRA, CDR2 YSYEKL. In DNA form, the CDR3 reads TGCGCCAGCAGCGGCCGTAACTTGAACACTGAAGCTTTCTTT. It specifies CASSGRNLNTEAFF.

The chain links TRBV10-3 to TRBJ2-3, with D perhaps matching TRBD1 (5 bases). CDR3 length: 18 amino acids. The germline V gene encodes CDR1 ENHRY and CDR2 SYGVKD. CDR3 sequence: CLQIQASNHHFRTDTQYF. CDR3 DNA sequence: TGTCTCCAAATACAGGCTTCCAATCACCATTTTCGCACAGATACGCAGTATTTT.

There are a few counts of this clonotype. The chain couples TRBV19 to TRBJ1-6; tentatively, D is TRBD1 (6 bases). V lost 7 bases, J lost 10 bases, and 17 bases lay in between. This CDR3 has 14 amino acids. Per the germline V gene, CDR1 is LNHDA and CDR2 is SQIVND (reference sequence). Here the CDR3 DNA reads TGTGCCAGTACCTTCGGAGGGCAGGGGTCACCCCTCCACTTT. Translating gives CASTFGGQGSPLHF.

In this sample, this clonotype turned up many times. The J gene is TRBJ2-7, the V gene TRBV11-2; no firm D call. The CDR3 sequence is 16 residues long. From germline, CDR1 is SGHAT and CDR2 FQNNGV. Trimming pared 0 bases from V and 3 bases from J, leaving 15 bases between. This chain's CDR3 is CASSLDLLPGFYEQYF. CDR3 DNA: TGTGCCAGCAGCTTAGATTTACTGCCTGGGTTCTACGAGCAGTACTTC.

This clonotype has ten or more counts. This rearrangement joins TRBV7-2 to TRBJ1-2; 7 bases line up with TRBD1. From germline, CDR1 is SGHTA and CDR2 FQGNSA. Unmatched junction bases numbered 13, after V lost 1 base and J lost 5 bases. This CDR3 region has 17 residues. DNA for the CDR3: TGTGCCAGCAGCTTAGGGGCGGCAGGGGGAATGGGATATGGCTACACCTTC. Amino acid sequence: CASSLGAAGGMGYGYTF.